Listed below are T cell receptor beta chains from one sample, sequenced in a study of a mutant IDH1 vaccine in newly diagnosed glioma. Clones were sequenced by immunoSEQ multiplex PCR, and TCRdb holds only the in-frame ones, with some missing. The sample records approximately 21,000 clones, around 92% being singletons. Their antigens are not known. Material: PBMCs, obtained from a glioma patient whose treatment included an IDH1 peptide vaccine. These receptors came from a woman in her forties with glioma. The CDR3 runs from the conserved cysteine through the conserved F or W. A clone size is listed for some rows: how often the clone was seen (once, few, many), or a class if it is expanded.

V gene	J gene	clone size	CDR3 protein
TRBV12-5	TRBJ2-7	.	CASGRGQGDEQYF
TRBV6-5	TRBJ1-1	.	CASSSPDRDDTEAFF
TRBV7-2	TRBJ2-3	.	CASRRSRRGEDTQYF
TRBV4-1	TRBJ2-5	.	CASSQVGQGAYQETQYF
TRBV4-2	TRBJ1-5	few	CASSQSGQGDQPQHF
TRBV6-5	TRBJ2-2	.	CASKRDRVDTGELFF
TRBV9	TRBJ1-3	few	CASSVLHSGTGNTIYF
TRBV19	TRBJ1-5	.	CASRPGHVYQPQHF
TRBV6-1	TRBJ2-5	.	CASSELARETQYF
TRBV6-5	TRBJ2-7	.	CASSYTSGTSYEQYF